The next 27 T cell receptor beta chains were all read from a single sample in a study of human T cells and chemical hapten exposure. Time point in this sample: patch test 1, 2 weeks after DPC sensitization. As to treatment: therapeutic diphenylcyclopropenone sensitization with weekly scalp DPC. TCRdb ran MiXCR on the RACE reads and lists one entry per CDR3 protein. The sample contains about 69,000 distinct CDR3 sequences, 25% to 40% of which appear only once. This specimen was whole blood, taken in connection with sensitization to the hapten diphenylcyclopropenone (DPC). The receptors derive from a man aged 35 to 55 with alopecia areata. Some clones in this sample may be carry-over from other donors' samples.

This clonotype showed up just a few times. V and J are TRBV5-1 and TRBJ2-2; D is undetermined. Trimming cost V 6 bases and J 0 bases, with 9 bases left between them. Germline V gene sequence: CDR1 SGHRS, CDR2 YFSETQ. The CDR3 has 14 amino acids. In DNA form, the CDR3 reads TGCGCCAGCACGTGGCAGCCGAACACCGGGGAGCTGTTTTTT. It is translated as CASTWQPNTGELFF.

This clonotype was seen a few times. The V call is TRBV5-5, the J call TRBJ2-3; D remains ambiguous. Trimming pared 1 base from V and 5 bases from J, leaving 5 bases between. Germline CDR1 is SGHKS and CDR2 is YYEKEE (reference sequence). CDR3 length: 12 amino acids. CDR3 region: CASSLIQDTQYF. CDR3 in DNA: TGTGCCAGCAGCTTGATTCAAGATACGCAGTATTTT.

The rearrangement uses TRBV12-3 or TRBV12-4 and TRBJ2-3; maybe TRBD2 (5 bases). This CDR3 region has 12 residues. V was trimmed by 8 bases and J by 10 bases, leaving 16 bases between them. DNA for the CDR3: TGTGCCAGCGGATTAGGGAGAAACGCGCAGTATTTT. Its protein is CASGLGRNAQYF.

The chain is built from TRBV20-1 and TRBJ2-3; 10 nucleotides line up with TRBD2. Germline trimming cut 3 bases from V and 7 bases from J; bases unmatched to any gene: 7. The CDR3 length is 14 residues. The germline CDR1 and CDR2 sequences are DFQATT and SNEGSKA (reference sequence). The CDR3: CSARASGSLHTQYF. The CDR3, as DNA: TGCAGTGCTAGGGCTAGCGGGAGCCTTCATACGCAGTATTTT.

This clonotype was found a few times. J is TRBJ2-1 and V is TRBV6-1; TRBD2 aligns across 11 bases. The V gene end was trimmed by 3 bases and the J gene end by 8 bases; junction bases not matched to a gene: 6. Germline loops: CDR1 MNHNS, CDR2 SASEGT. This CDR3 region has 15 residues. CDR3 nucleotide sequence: TGTGCCAGCAGTGAGGTTATAGCGGGAGGGGATGAGCAGTTCTTC. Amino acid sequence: CASSEVIAGGDEQFF.

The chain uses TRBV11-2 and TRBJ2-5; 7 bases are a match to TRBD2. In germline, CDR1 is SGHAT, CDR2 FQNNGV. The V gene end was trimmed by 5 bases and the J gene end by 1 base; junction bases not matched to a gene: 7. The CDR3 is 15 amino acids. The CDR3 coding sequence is TGTGCCAGCAGCCGCGAGCGGACTAGCCAAGAGACCCAGTACTTC. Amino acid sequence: CASSRERTSQETQYF. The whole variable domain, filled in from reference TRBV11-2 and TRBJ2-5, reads EAGVAQSPRYKIIEKRQSVAFWCNPISGHATLYWYQQILGQGPKLLIQFQNNGVVDDSQLPKDRFSAERLKGVDSTLKIQPAKLEDSAVYLCASSRERTSQETQYFGPGTRLLVL.

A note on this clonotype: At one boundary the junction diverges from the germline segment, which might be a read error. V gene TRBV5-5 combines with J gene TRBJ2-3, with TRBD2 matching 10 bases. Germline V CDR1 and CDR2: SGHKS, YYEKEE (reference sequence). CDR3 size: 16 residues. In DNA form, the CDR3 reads TGTGCCAGCAGCCCTCCGAAGCTAGCGGGAGTAGATACGCGGTATTTT. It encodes CASSPPKLAGVDTRYF.

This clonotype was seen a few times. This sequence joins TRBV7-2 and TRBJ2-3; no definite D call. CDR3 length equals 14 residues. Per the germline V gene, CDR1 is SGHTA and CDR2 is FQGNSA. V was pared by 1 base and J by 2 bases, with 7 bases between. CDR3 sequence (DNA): TGTGCCAGCAGCTTAGGACAACCCACAGATACGCAGTATTTT. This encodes CASSLGQPTDTQYF.

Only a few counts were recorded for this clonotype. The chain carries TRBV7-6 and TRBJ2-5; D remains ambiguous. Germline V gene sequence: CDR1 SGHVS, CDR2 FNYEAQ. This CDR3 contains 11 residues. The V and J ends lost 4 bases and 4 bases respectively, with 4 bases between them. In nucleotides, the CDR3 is TGTGCCAGCAGCTCGGCAGAGACCCAGTACTTC. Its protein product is CASSSAETQYF.

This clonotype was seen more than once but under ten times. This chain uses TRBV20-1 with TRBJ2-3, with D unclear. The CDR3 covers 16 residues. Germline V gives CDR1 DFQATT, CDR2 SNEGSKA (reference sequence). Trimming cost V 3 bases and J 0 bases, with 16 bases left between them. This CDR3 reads CSARFPEGKSTDTQYF. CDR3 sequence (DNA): TGCAGTGCTAGGTTTCCGGAAGGGAAGAGCACAGATACGCAGTATTTT.

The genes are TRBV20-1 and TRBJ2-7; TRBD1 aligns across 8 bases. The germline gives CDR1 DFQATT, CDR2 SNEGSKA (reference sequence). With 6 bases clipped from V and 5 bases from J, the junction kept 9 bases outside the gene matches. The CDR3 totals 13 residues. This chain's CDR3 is CSAPRQGRDEQYF. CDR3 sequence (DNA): TGCAGTGCCCCTAGACAGGGGCGCGACGAGCAGTACTTC.

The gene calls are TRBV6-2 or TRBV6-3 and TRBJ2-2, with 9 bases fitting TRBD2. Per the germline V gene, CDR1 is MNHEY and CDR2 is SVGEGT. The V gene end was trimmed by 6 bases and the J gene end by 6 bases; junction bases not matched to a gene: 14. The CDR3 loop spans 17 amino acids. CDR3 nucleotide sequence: TGTGCCAGCAGGGATGTCCAACATAGCGGGAGTCCCGGGGAGCTGTTTTTT. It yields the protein CASRDVQHSGSPGELFF.

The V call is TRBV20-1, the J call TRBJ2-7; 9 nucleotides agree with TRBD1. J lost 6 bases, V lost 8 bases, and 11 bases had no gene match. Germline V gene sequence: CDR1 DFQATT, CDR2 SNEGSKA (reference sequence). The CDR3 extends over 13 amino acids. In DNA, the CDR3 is TGCAGTCCCCCGGGACAGGGAAGAGGCGAGCAGTACTTC. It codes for CSPPGQGRGEQYF.

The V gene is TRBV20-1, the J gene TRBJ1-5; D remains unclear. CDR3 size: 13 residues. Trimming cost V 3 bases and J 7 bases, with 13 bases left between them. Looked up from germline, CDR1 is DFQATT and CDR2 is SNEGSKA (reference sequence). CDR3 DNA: TGCAGTGCTAGTCCTGGGCCGCTGCAGCCCCAGCATTTT. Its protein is CSASPGPLQPQHF.

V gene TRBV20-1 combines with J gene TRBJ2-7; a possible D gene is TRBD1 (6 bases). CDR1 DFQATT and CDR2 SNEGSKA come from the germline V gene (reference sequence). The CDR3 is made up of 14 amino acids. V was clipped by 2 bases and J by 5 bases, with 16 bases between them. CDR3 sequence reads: CSARPGHSDHEQYF. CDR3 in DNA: TGCAGTGCTAGACCGGGACATTCGGACCACGAGCAGTACTTC.

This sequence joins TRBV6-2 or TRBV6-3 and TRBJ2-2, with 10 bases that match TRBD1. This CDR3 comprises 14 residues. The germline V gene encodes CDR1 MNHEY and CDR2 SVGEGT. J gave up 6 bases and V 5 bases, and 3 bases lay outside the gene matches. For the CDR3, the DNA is TGTGCCAGCAGTCCCGGGACAGGGGCCGGGGAGCTGTTTTTT. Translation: CASSPGTGAGELFF.

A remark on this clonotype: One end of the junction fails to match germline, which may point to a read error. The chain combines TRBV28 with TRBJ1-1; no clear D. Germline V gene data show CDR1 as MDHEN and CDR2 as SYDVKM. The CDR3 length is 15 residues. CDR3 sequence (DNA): TGTTCCAGCAGTTTACCCTCGCCGGTGAACACTGAAGCTTTCTTT. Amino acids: CSSSLPSPVNTEAFF.

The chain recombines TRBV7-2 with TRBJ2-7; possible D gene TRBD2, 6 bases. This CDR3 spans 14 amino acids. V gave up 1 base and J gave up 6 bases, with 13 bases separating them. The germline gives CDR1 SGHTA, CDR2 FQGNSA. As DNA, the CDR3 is TGTGCCAGCAGCTTAGGGACTAAGGCGGGCGAGCAGTACTTC. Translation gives CASSLGTKAGEQYF.

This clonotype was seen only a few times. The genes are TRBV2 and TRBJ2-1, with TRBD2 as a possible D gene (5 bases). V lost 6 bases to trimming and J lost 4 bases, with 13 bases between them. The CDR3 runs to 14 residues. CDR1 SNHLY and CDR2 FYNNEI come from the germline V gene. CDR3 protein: CASREGAHYNEQFF. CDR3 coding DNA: TGTGCCAGCAGAGAGGGAGCGCATTACAATGAGCAGTTCTTC. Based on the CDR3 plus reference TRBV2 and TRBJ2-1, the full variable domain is EPEVTQTPSHQVTQMGQEVILRCVPISNHLYFYWYRQILGQKVEFLVSFYNNEISEKSEIFDDQFSVERPDGSNFTLKIRSTKLEDSAMYFCASREGAHYNEQFFGPGTRLTVL.

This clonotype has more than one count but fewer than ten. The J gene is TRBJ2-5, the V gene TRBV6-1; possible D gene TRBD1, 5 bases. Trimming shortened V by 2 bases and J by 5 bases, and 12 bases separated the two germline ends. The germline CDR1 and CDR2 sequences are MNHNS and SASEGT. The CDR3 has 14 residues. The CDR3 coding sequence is TGTGCCAGCAGTGAAACGGGCAGGGTGGAGACCCAGTACTTC. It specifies CASSETGRVETQYF.

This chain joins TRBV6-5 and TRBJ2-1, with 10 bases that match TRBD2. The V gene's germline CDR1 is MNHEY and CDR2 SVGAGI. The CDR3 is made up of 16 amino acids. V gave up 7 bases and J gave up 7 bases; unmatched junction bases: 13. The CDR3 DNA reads TGTGCCAGCACCCAGCGGGAGGGCCGGCGGGGGAATGAGCAGTTCTTC. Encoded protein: CASTQREGRRGNEQFF.

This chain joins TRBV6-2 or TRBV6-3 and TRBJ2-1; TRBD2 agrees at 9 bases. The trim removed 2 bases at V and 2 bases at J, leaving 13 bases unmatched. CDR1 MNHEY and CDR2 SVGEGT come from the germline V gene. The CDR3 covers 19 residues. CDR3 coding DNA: TGTGCCAGCAGTTACGAGTCTAGCGGGGAGATCTCTCCCTACAATGAGCAGTTCTTC. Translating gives CASSYESSGEISPYNEQFF.

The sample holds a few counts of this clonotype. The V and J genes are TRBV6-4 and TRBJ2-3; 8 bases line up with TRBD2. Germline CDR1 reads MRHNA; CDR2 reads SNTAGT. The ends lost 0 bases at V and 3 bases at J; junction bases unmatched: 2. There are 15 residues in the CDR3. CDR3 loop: CASSDSSSGTDTQYF. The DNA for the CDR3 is TGTGCCAGCAGTGACTCTTCTAGCGGGACAGATACGCAGTATTTT.

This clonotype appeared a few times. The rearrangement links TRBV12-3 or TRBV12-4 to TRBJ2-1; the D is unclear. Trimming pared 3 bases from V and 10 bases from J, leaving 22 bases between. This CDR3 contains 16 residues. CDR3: CASSFVTLQVVGEQFF. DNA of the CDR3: TGTGCCAGCAGTTTCGTAACCTTACAAGTTGTGGGGGAGCAGTTCTTC.

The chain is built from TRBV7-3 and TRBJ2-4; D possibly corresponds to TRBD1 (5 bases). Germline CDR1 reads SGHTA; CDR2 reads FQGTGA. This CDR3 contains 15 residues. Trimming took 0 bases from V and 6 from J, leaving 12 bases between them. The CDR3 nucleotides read TGTGCCAGCAGCTTAACAGGGGCTCCTACAAACATTCAGTACTTC. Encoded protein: CASSLTGAPTNIQYF.

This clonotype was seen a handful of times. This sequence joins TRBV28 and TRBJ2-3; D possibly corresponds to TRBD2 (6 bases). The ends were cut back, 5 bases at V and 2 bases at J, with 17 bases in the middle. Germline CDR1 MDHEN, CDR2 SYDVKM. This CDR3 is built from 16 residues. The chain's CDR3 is CASSGLLARYTDTQYF. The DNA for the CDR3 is TGTGCCAGCAGTGGATTGCTAGCGCGATACACAGATACGCAGTATTTT.

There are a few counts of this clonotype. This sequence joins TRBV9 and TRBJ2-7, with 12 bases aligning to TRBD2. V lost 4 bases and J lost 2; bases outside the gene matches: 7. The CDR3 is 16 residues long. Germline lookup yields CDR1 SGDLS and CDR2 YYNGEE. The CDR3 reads CASSPTSGRSPYEQYF. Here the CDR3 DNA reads TGTGCCAGCAGCCCCACTAGCGGGAGGTCCCCCTACGAGCAGTACTTC.